This TCR beta chain was captured by sequencing in a study of shared clonotypes between healthy human individuals. On sorted subsets, replicate PCRs used approximately 200 ng DNA, or 31,000 or so T cell genomes. Clones were read by immunoSEQ multiplex PCR, and TCRdb kept only the in-frame ones, dropping some. Of more than 2 million clones listed, just over 90% are singletons. CD45RO-negative CD8 cells positively selected for CCR7 made up the naive population, which excluded terminally differentiated effector memory CD45RA+ cells. The TCR originated in a man in his late teens or twenties in good health. Some clones in this sample may be carry-over from other donors' samples. Sequencing was done on a sample of naive CD8+ T cells from PBMCs.

As DNA, the CDR3 is TGTGCCAGCAGTCCTCCGGGACAGGGGGGTAAGAACACTGAAGCTTTCTTT. This translates into CASSPPGQGGKNTEAFF. The V call is TRBV2, the J call TRBJ1-1, with 11 nucleotides matching TRBD1. Germline loops: CDR1 SNHLY, CDR2 FYNNEI. The trim removed 5 bases at V and 1 base at J, leaving 9 bases unmatched. CDR3 size: 17 residues.